Following are 8 T cell receptor beta chains from one sample sequenced in a study of cytomegalovirus exposure and HLA in healthy donors (dated by TCRdb to 2015 to 2018). Library preparation used the immunoSEQ multiplex PCR assay. For the multiplex PCR, a mixture combining 60 forward primers for TCR Vbeta segments and 13 reverse primers for TCR Jbeta segments was used. The clones in this table, taken by TCRdb from immuneACCESS, are in-frame only. Not every clone is retained; where verified, under half of the shortfall comes from an unresolved V gene, and the cause of the rest is unknown. In this sample the table shows roughly 130,000 clones, 55% to 75% of which occur a single time. 1.6% of the sample is in the top ten clones. Sequences were obtained from PBMCs. All receptors derive from a man younger than 40 in good health and CMV-seropositive.

This clone was seen only a few times. CDR3 amino acids: CASSSTDPQPQHF. In nucleotides, the CDR3 is TGTGCCAGCAGCTCGACAGACCCTCAGCCCCAGCATTTT. The rearrangement joins TRBV5-8 to TRBJ1-5; D is perhaps TRBD1 (5 bases). Per the germline V gene, CDR1 is SGHTS and CDR2 is YDEGEE. CDR3 length equals 13 residues. The ends were cut back, 3 bases at V and 6 bases at J, with 10 bases in the middle.

The rearrangement links TRBV5-4 to TRBJ2-7; 11 bases are a match to TRBD2. Trimming at V came to 5 bases and at J to 3 bases, leaving 4 bases not matched to a gene. Germline CDR1 and CDR2: SGHNT and YYREEE (reference sequence). This CDR3 contains 14 residues. This CDR3 reads CASRPGLAVYEQYF. The CDR3, as DNA: TGTGCCAGCAGGCCGGGACTAGCGGTCTACGAGCAGTACTTC.

The chain is built from TRBV5-1 and TRBJ1-4, with 7 bases fitting TRBD1. This CDR3 is 17 amino acids long. J was trimmed by 5 bases and V by 0 bases; bases with no gene match: 10. Per the germline V gene, CDR1 is SGHRS and CDR2 is YFSETQ. The CDR3 is CASSLVPRVTGNEKLFF. The CDR3 DNA reads as TGCGCCAGCAGCTTGGTCCCTAGGGTGACAGGGAATGAAAAACTGTTTTTT.

The V and J genes are TRBV6-5 and TRBJ2-7, with no clear D. V was shortened by 5 bases and J by 3 bases, with 14 bases between the two germline ends. CDR1 is MNHEY and CDR2 is SVGAGI in the germline V gene. There are 14 residues in the CDR3. This CDR3 is CASSNRLRVYEQYF. The CDR3 DNA reads TGTGCCAGCAGTAATCGCCTACGAGTCTACGAGCAGTACTTC.

This clone was recorded a few times. V usage is TRBV6-5 and J usage is TRBJ1-5; D is unclear. CDR1 MNHEY and CDR2 SVGAGI come from the germline V gene. The CDR3 sequence is 13 residues long. The V end was cut by 4 bases, the J end by 7 bases, with 11 bases between. The CDR3 loop is CASSSTAGQPQHF. The CDR3 DNA follows: TGTGCCAGCAGTTCAACGGCGGGGCAGCCCCAGCATTTT.

The chain joins TRBV7-2 to TRBJ2-7; 16 bases map to TRBD2. Germline-derived CDR1 and CDR2 are SGHTA and FQGNSA. The CDR3 contains 16 residues. Trimming cost V 5 bases and J 7 bases; bases outside gene matches: 8. CDR3 bases: TGTGCCAGCAGCCCGGGACTAGCGGGAGGGACGCGAGAGCAGTACTTC. It codes for CASSPGLAGGTREQYF. Together with reference TRBV7-2 and TRBJ2-7, the CDR3 gives the full variable domain: GAGVSQSPSNKVTEKGKDVELRCDPISGHTALYWYRQSLGQGLEFLIYFQGNSAPDKSGLPSDRFSAERTGGSVSTLTIQRTQQEDSAVYLCASSPGLAGGTREQYFGPGTRLTVT.

This clone has only one observation. The chain links TRBV27 to TRBJ2-1; no definite D call. V was pared by 2 bases and J by 9 bases, with 11 bases between. The CDR3 contains 13 residues. The germline gives CDR1 MNHEY, CDR2 SMNVEV (reference sequence). DNA of the CDR3: TGTGCCAGCAGTTTAGAAGTCGGTTTTGAGCAGTTCTTC. This encodes CASSLEVGFEQFF.

The J gene is TRBJ1-3, the V gene TRBV4-2, with a tentative D call TRBD1 (5 bases). Trimming removed 0 bases at V and 2 bases at J, with 20 bases between. The V gene's germline CDR1 is LGHNA and CDR2 YNFKEQ. The CDR3 length is 19 residues. CDR3: CASSQELARTGGPGNTIYF. The CDR3 bases are TGTGCCAGCAGCCAAGAATTGGCGCGCACCGGGGGACCTGGAAACACCATATATTTT.